This is a list of T cell receptor beta chains from one sample in a study of shared clonotypes between healthy human individuals. Clones were read by immunoSEQ multiplex PCR, and TCRdb kept only the in-frame ones, dropping some. This table holds some 980,000 clones, about 80% found once. Sequences were obtained from memory CD4+ T cells sorted from blood. Receptor source: a man younger than 35 in good health. CDR3s leave out the opening cysteine and the closing phenylalanine or tryptophan.

V	J	CDR3
TRBV2	TRBJ1-1	ASTKGTVNTEAF
TRBV10-2	TRBJ2-5	ASSESQQETQY
TRBV7-3	TRBJ1-1	ASSLTGQNTEAF
TRBV30	TRBJ1-5	AWSTGGNQPQH
TRBV27	TRBJ2-7	ASSSLRASSEQY
TRBV7-2	TRBJ2-2	ASSWTSGGAGELF
TRBV5-6	TRBJ1-5	ASSIMGFDQPQH
TRBV6-5	TRBJ2-6	ASRVGGANVLT
TRBV5-5	TRBJ2-1	ASSLSGVNEQF
TRBV6-6	TRBJ1-2	ASSYQELDIDDYT
TRBV7-3	TRBJ2-5	ASSFGWGLREETQY
TRBV6-1	TRBJ2-5	ASTLGGYQETQY
TRBV2	TRBJ2-7	ATFRDRGNEQY
TRBV10-3	TRBJ2-4	AISPGTATRGKNIQY
TRBV6-5	TRBJ1-1	ASSSALYTEAF
TRBV5-4	TRBJ2-5	ASSRRQGTGGKETQY
TRBV6-1	TRBJ2-3	ASSEAKLSRTDTQY
TRBV5-1	TRBJ2-2	ASSRTGGHGELF
TRBV7-2	TRBJ2-7	ASSTSLEQY
TRBV10-3	TRBJ2-2	AIDVSDAGELF
TRBV5-1	TRBJ2-3	ASSLALSSTDTQY
TRBV5-6	TRBJ2-5	ASSLLAGGATQETQY
TRBV5-1	TRBJ2-3	ASSLGQPDTDTQY
TRBV27	TRBJ1-2	ASSYSGGYNYGYT
TRBV7-2	TRBJ1-2	ASSLEAGRGGGYT
TRBV2	TRBJ2-1	ASSAFAASSYNEQF
TRBV6-5	TRBJ1-4	ASRVLSNEKLF
TRBV5-8	TRBJ1-3	ASSRDLINTIY
TRBV11-2	TRBJ1-2	ASSLEVISSNSNYGYT
TRBV28	TRBJ2-2	ASSLTAGLGTGELF
TRBV6-5	TRBJ1-5	ASSYSGTDPQTQH
TRBV10-1	TRBJ2-3	ASSESVAQKGDTQY
TRBV13	TRBJ1-1	ASSSAGRNTEAF
TRBV7-2	TRBJ1-4	ASSLASGLVEKLF
TRBV10-2	TRBJ1-1	ASKGGMGTEAF
TRBV9	TRBJ2-7	ASSVGDRRGTYEQY
TRBV29-1	TRBJ2-2	SADPGLGTGELF
TRBV28	TRBJ1-3	ASSGNTIY
TRBV6-6	TRBJ1-1	ASGPQGIGTEAF
TRBV19	TRBJ2-2	ASSIQNTGELF
TRBV7-9	TRBJ2-5	ASSSRGGGETQY
TRBV5-1	TRBJ2-7	ASSSRDSTYEQY
TRBV5-6	TRBJ1-4	ASSSAGPEKLF
TRBV2	TRBJ1-1	ASSEVENTEAF